Listed below are T cell receptor beta chains from one sample, sequenced in a study of graft-versus-host responses after intestinal transplantation. The repertoire was sequenced with immunoSEQ multiplex PCR; TCRdb's copy has only in-frame clones and lacks some. The sample has about 80,000 clones; roughly 91% are singletons. Antigens of these TCRs are unknown. The sequencing here drew on unstimulated CD4+ T cells sorted from spleen or lymph node cells, taken before intestinal transplant. These receptors were obtained from a human donor who received an intestinal transplant. CDR3s include the opening cysteine and the closing phenylalanine or tryptophan. D genes are given only for firm matches. Some rows mark clone size as missing; the rest say once, few, many or name a class of expanded clone.

D gene: .
clone size: .
J gene: TRBJ1-1
V gene: TRBV5-1
CDR3 protein: CASSPGVGGTEAFF
CDR3 DNA: TGCGCCAGCAGCCCCGGTGTGGGGGGCACTGAAGCTTTCTTT

D gene: TRBD2
clone size: .
J gene: TRBJ2-2
V gene: TRBV6-1
CDR3 protein: CASSDGTSGVNTGELFF
CDR3 DNA: TGTGCCAGCAGTGACGGGACTAGCGGGGTTAACACCGGGGAGCTGTTTTTT

D gene: TRBD1
clone size: .
J gene: TRBJ1-2
V gene: TRBV5-4
CDR3 protein: CASSLEPGQEPLYGYTF
CDR3 DNA: TGTGCCAGCAGCTTGGAACCGGGACAGGAACCGCTTTATGGCTACACCTTC

D gene: .
clone size: .
J gene: TRBJ2-7
V gene: TRBV2
CDR3 protein: CASLTVPYEQYF
CDR3 DNA: TGTGCCAGCCTCACAGTTCCCTACGAGCAGTACTTC

D gene: .
clone size: .
J gene: TRBJ2-5
V gene: TRBV18
CDR3 protein: CASSPEPGTQETQYF
CDR3 DNA: TGTGCCAGCTCACCAGAGCCAGGCACCCAAGAGACCCAGTACTTC

D gene: .
clone size: once
J gene: TRBJ2-5
V gene: TRBV11-2
CDR3 protein: CASSRPGEATQYF
CDR3 DNA: TGTGCCAGCAGTCGTCCAGGGGAAGCGACCCAGTACTTC

D gene: .
clone size: .
J gene: TRBJ2-7
V gene: TRBV30
CDR3 protein: CAWSAQTTTSSYEQYF
CDR3 DNA: TGTGCCTGGAGTGCCCAGACGACTACGAGCTCCTACGAGCAGTACTTC

D gene: .
clone size: .
J gene: TRBJ2-1
V gene: TRBV15
CDR3 protein: CATSRVPGSTGFF
CDR3 DNA: TGTGCCACCAGCAGAGTCCCCGGGTCTACCGGGTTCTTC

D gene: TRBD1
clone size: .
J gene: TRBJ2-2
V gene: TRBV27
CDR3 protein: CASSRTGANTGELFF
CDR3 DNA: TGTGCCAGCAGCCGGACAGGGGCGAACACCGGGGAGCTGTTTTTT

D gene: .
clone size: .
J gene: TRBJ1-6
V gene: TRBV6-6
CDR3 protein: CASTGRVRDSPLHF
CDR3 DNA: TGTGCCAGCACCGGCAGGGTGAGAGATTCACCCCTCCACTTT

D gene: .
clone size: .
J gene: TRBJ2-3
V gene: TRBV28
CDR3 protein: CASSPAGNQDTQYF
CDR3 DNA: TGTGCCAGCAGTCCCGCGGGGAACCAAGATACGCAGTATTTT

D gene: TRBD2
clone size: .
J gene: TRBJ2-1
V gene: TRBV10-3
CDR3 protein: CASRTSEGNEQFF
CDR3 DNA: TGTGCCTCCCGGACTAGCGAAGGCAATGAGCAGTTCTTC

D gene: TRBD2
clone size: .
J gene: TRBJ2-7
V gene: TRBV2
CDR3 protein: CASREDRVLAGGLYEQYF
CDR3 DNA: TGTGCCAGCAGAGAAGACAGGGTTCTAGCGGGAGGGCTCTACGAGCAGTACTTC

D gene: .
clone size: .
J gene: TRBJ2-7
V gene: TRBV28
CDR3 protein: CASSPPGVLAYEQYF
CDR3 DNA: TGTGCCAGCAGTCCCCCAGGGGTTTTGGCCTACGAGCAGTACTTC

D gene: TRBD1
clone size: few
J gene: TRBJ1-5
V gene: TRBV28
CDR3 protein: CASTGTVPNQPQHF
CDR3 DNA: TGTGCCAGCACCGGGACAGTGCCCAATCAGCCCCAGCATTTT

D gene: .
clone size: .
J gene: TRBJ1-3
V gene: TRBV30
CDR3 protein: CAWSQGLPGNTIYF
CDR3 DNA: TGTGCCTGGTCGCAGGGGCTCCCTGGAAACACCATATATTTT

D gene: .
clone size: .
J gene: TRBJ1-5
V gene: TRBV11-1
CDR3 protein: CASSRDPIQPQHF
CDR3 DNA: TGTGCCAGCAGCCGGGATCCAATACAGCCCCAGCATTTT

D gene: TRBD2
clone size: once
J gene: TRBJ2-7
V gene: TRBV6-1
CDR3 protein: CASSVQTSGMGLSYEQYF
CDR3 DNA: TGTGCCAGCAGTGTCCAGACTAGCGGGATGGGACTATCCTACGAGCAGTACTTC

D gene: .
clone size: .
J gene: TRBJ1-2
V gene: TRBV5-5
CDR3 protein: CASSPSGLNYGYTF
CDR3 DNA: TGTGCCAGCAGCCCCTCGGGACTGAACTATGGCTACACCTTC

D gene: TRBD2
clone size: .
J gene: TRBJ2-5
V gene: TRBV4-1
CDR3 protein: CASSQEGLAGKETQYF
CDR3 DNA: TGCGCCAGCAGCCAAGAGGGACTAGCGGGGAAAGAGACCCAGTACTTC

D gene: TRBD1
clone size: .
J gene: TRBJ1-5
V gene: TRBV15
CDR3 protein: CATSRELHSDRVDQPQHF
CDR3 DNA: TGTGCCACCAGCAGAGAACTCCATTCAGACAGGGTAGATCAGCCCCAGCATTTT

D gene: .
clone size: .
J gene: TRBJ2-6
V gene: TRBV9
CDR3 protein: CASSPLPSGIPGANVLTF
CDR3 DNA: TGTGCCAGCAGCCCCCTTCCTTCCGGGATCCCTGGGGCCAACGTCCTGACTTTC

D gene: TRBD1
clone size: .
J gene: TRBJ2-2
V gene: TRBV2
CDR3 protein: CASSLTGGKTTGELFF
CDR3 DNA: TGTGCCAGCAGTTTGACAGGGGGAAAGACCACCGGGGAGCTGTTTTTT

D gene: TRBD1
clone size: .
J gene: TRBJ2-7
V gene: TRBV9
CDR3 protein: CASSVEQGAYEQYF
CDR3 DNA: TGTGCCAGCAGCGTAGAACAGGGGGCCTACGAGCAGTACTTC

D gene: .
clone size: .
J gene: TRBJ2-3
V gene: TRBV5-1
CDR3 protein: CASSPAPGQYSTDTQYF
CDR3 DNA: TGCGCCAGCAGCCCGGCCCCAGGCCAGTACAGCACAGATACGCAGTATTTT

D gene: TRBD1
clone size: few
J gene: TRBJ2-7
V gene: TRBV5-1
CDR3 protein: CASSLERTGEQYF
CDR3 DNA: TGCGCCAGCAGCTTGGAACGGACAGGCGAGCAGTACTTC